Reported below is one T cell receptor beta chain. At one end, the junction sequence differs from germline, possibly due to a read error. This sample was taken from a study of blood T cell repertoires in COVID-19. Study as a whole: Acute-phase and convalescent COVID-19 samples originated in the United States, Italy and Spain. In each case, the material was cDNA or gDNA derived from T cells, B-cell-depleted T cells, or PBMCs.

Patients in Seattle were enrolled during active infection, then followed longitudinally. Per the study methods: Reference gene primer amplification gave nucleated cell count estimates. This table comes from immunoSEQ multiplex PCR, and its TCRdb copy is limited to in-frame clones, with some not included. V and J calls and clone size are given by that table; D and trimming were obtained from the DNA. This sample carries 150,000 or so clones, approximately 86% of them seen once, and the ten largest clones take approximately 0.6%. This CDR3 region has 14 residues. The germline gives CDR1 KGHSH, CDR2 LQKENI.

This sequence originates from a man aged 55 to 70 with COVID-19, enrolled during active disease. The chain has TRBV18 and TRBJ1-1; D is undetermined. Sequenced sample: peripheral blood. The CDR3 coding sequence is TGTGCTAGCTCACCATCGGTGAGGAACACTGAAGCTTTCTTT. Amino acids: CASSPSVRNTEAFF.